This T cell receptor (beta chain) was sequenced in a study of patients and donors after allogeneic stem cell transplantation. Germline V CDR1 and CDR2: SGHRS, YFSETQ. The CDR3 totals 15 residues. V was pared by 3 bases and J by 4 bases, with 7 bases of the junction left unmatched. TCRdb analysed the RT-PCR reads with MiXCR anew, one entry per CDR3 protein. The sample yields 190,000 or so distinct CDR3 sequences, 35% to 45% seen once. Specimen: blood, either unsorted or a sorted T cell fraction (not recorded which). The chain joins TRBV5-1 to TRBJ1-2, with 9 positions matching TRBD1. This clonotype originated in a human donor who was either an allogeneic HSCT recipient or a stem cell or donor lymphocyte infusion donor (not recorded which). It is not recorded whose cells these are; they may come from a transplant donor. The CDR3, as DNA: TGCGCCAGCAGCTCAGGGACAGGGCTTGGCTATGGCTACACCTTC. It yields the protein CASSSGTGLGYGYTF.